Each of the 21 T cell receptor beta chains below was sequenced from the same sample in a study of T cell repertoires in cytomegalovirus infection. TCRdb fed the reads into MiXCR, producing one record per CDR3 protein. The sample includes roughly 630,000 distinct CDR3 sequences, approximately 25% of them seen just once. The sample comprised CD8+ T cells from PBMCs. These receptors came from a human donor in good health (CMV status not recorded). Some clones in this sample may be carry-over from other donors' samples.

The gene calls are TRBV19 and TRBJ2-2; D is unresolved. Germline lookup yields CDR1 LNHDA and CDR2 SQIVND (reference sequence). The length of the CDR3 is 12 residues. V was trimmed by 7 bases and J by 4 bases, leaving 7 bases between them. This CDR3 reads CASMFGTGELFF. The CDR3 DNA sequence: TGTGCCAGTATGTTCGGCACCGGGGAGCTGTTTTTT.

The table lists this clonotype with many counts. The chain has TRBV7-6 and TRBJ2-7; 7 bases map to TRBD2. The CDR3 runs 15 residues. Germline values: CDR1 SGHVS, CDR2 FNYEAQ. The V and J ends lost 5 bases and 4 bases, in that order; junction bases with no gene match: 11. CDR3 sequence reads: CASSNSGVPNYEQYF. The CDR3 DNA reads TGTGCCAGCAGCAACAGCGGGGTCCCCAATTACGAGCAGTACTTC.

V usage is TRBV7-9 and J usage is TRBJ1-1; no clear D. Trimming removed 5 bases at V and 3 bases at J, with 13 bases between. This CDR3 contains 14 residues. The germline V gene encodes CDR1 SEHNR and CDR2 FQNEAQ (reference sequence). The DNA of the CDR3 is TGTGCCAGCAGCCTTCGGGCCAGCGACACTGAAGCTTTCTTT. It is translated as CASSLRASDTEAFF.

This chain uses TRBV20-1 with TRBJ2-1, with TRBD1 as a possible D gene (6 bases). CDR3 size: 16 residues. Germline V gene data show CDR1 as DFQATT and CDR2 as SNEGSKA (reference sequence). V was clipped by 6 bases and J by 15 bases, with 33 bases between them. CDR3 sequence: CSAGFGRGPKTEAMFF. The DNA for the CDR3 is TGCAGTGCGGGCTTTGGCAGGGGCCCGAAAACCGAGGCTATGTTCTTC.

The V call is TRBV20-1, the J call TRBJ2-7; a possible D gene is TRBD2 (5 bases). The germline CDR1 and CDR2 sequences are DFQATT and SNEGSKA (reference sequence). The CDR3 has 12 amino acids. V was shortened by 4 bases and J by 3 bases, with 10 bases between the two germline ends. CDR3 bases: TGCAGTGCTAAAGCGGAAGGCTACGAGCAGTACTTC. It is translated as CSAKAEGYEQYF.

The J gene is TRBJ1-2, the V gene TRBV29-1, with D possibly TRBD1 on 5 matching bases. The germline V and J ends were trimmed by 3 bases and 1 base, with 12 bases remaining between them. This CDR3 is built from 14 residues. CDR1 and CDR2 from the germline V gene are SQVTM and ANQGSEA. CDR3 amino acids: CSVDPRDGNYGYTF. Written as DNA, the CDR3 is TGCAGCGTTGACCCCCGGGACGGTAACTATGGCTACACCTTC.

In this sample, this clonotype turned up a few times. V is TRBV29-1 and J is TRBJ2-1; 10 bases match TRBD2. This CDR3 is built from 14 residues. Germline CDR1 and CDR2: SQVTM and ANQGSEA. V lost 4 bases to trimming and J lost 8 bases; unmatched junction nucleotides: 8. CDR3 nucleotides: TGCAGCGTTGGAAGAGCGGGGGGGCTGTATGAGCAGTTCTTC. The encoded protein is CSVGRAGGLYEQFF.

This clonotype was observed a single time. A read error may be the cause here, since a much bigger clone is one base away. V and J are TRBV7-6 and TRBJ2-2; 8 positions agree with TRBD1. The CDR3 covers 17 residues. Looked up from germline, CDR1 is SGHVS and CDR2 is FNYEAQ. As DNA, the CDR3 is TGTGCCAGCAGCCACCCGGGACAGGCGCCGAACACCGGGGAGCAGTTTTTT. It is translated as CASSHPGQAPNTGEQFF.

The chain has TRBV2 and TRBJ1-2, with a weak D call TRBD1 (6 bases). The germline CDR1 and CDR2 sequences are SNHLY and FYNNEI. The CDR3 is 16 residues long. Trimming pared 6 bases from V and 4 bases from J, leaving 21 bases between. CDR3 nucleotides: TGTGCCAGCAGGGGGGTTTCACAGGGAAAAGGCTATGGCTACACCTTC. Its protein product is CASRGVSQGKGYGYTF.

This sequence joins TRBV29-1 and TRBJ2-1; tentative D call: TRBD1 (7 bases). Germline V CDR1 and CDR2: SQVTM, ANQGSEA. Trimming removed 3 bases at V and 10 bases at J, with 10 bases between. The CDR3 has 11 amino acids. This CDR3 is CSVEAGGEQFF. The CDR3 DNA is TGCAGCGTTGAGGCAGGGGGGGAGCAGTTCTTC.

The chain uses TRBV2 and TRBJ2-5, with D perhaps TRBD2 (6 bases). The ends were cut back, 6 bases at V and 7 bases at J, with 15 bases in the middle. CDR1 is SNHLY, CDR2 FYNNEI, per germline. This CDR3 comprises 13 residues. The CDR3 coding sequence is TGTGCCAGCAGCGGGGAGGCTGGGGGGACCCAGTACTTC. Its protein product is CASSGEAGGTQYF.

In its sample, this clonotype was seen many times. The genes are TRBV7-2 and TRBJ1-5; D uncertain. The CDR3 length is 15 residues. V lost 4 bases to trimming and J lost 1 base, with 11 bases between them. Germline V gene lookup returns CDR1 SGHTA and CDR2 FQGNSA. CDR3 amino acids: CASSSIIGSNQPQHF. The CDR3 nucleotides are TGTGCCAGCAGCTCGATAATCGGCAGCAATCAGCCCCAGCATTTT. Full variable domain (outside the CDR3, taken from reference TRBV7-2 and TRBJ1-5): GAGVSQSPSNKVTEKGKDVELRCDPISGHTALYWYRQSLGQGLEFLIYFQGNSAPDKSGLPSDRFSAERTGGSVSTLTIQRTQQEDSAVYLCASSSIIGSNQPQHFGDGTRLSIL.

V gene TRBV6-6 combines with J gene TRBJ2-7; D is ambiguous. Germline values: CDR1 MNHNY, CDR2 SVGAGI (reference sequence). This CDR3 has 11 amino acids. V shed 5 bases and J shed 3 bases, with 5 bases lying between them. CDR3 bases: TGTGCCAGCAGTAACCTCTACGAGCAGTACTTC. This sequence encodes CASSNLYEQYF.

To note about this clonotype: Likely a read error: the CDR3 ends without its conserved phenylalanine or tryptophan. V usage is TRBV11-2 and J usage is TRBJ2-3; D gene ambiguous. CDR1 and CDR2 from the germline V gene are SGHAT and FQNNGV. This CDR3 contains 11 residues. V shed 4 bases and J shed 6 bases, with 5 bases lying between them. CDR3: CASSSYDTQYY. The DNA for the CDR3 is TGTGCCAGCAGCTCCTACGATACGCAGTATTAT.

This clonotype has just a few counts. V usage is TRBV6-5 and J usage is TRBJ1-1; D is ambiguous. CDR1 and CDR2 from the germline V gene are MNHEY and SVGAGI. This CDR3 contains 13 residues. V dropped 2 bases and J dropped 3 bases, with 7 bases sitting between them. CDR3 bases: TGTGCCAGCAGTTACAGGGTGTACACTGAAGCTTTCTTT. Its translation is CASSYRVYTEAFF.

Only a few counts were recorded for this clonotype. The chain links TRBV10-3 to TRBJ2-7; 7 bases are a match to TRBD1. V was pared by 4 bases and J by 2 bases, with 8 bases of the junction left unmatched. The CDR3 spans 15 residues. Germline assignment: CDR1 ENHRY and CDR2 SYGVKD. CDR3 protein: CAISGTGTRTYEQYF. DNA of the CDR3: TGTGCCATCAGTGGGACAGGTACCAGGACCTACGAGCAGTACTTC.

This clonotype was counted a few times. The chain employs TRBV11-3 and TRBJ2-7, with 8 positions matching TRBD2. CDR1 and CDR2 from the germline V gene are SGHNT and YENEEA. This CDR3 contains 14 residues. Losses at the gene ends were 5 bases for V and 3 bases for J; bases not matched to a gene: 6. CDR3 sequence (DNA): TGTGCCAGCAGCCAAGGGCTAGCGGGCTACGAGCAGTACTTC. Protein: CASSQGLAGYEQYF.

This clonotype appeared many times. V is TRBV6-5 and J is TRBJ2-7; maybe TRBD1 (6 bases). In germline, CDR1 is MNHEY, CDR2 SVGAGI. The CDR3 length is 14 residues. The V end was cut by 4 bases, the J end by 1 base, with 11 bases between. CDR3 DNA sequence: TGTGCCAGCAGTTCGAACAGGGTGTCCTACGAGCAGTACGTC. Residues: CASSSNRVSYEQYV.

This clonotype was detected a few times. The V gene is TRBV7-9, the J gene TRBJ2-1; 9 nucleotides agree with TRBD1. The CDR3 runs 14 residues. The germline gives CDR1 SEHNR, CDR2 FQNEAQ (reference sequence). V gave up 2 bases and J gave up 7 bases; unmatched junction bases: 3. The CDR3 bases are TGTGCCAGCAGCTTAAAGGACAGGGGAAATGAGCAGTTCTTC. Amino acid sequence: CASSLKDRGNEQFF.

The CDR3 loop is CASVSMGTSGYEQYF. DNA of the CDR3: TGTGCCAGCGTCTCCATGGGGACTAGCGGGTACGAGCAGTACTTC. This chain links TRBV5-4 with TRBJ2-7, with TRBD2 matching over 12 bases. V trimming: 7 bases; J trimming: 4 bases; junction bases outside the gene matches: 9. This CDR3 has 15 residues. Germline CDR1 is SGHNT and CDR2 is YYREEE (reference sequence).

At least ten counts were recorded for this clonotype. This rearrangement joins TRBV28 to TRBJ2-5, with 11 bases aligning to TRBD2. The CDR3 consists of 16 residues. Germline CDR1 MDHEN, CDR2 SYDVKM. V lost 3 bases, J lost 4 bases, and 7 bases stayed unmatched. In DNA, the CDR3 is TGTGCCAGCAGTTTCCCGGGTAGCGGGGGGGCAGAGACCCAGTACTTC. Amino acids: CASSFPGSGGAETQYF.